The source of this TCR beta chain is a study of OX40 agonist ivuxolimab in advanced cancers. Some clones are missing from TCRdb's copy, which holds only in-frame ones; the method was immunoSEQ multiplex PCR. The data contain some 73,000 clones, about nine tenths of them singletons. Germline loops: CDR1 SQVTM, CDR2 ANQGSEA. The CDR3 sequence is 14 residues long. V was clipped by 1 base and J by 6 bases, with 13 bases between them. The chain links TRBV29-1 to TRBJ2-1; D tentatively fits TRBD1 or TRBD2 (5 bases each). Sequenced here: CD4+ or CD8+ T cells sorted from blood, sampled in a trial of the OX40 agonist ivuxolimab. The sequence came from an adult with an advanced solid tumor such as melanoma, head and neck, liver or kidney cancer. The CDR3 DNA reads TGCAGCGTTGAAGCCTCCTGGGACGGCAATGAGCAGTTCTTC. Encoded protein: CSVEASWDGNEQFF.